This T cell receptor (beta chain) was sequenced for a study of radiotherapy plus CTLA-4 blockade in lung cancer. Study observations and caveats: Some TCR clones had been derived from tumors. These clones expanded in peripheral blood after radiotherapy plus ipilimumab.

Generated by immunoSEQ multiplex PCR, the TCRdb table keeps only in-frame clones and is missing some. This sample has more than 75,000 clones, with around 87% found just once. About this clone: The antigen is undetermined. The same CDR3 also results from other DNA sequences found in this sample.

The sample here was peripheral blood, taken from a patient treated with radiotherapy plus ipilimumab. This clonotype originated in a human donor with non-small cell lung cancer who had stable disease on radiotherapy plus ipilimumab.

The CDR3 nucleotides read TGCAGCGTGAGGGGTAACACTGAAGCTTTCTTT. Encoded protein: CSVRGNTEAFF. The chain has TRBV29-1 and TRBJ1-1; a possible D gene is TRBD1 (5 bases). From germline, CDR1 is SQVTM and CDR2 ANQGSEA. This CDR3 has 11 residues. The V end was cut by 6 bases, the J end by 2 bases, with 7 bases between. Drawing the rest from reference TRBV29-1 and TRBJ1-1, the complete variable domain is SAVISQKPSRDICQRGTSLTIQCQVDSQVTMMFWYRQQPGQSLTLIATANQGSEATYESGFVIDKFPISRPNLTFSTLTVSNMSPEDSSIYLCSVRGNTEAFFGQGTRLTVV.